What follows are 19 T cell receptor delta chains derived from one specimen sequenced in a study of gamma-delta chains in newborns, infants, children. TCRdb reapplied CATT to the reads. The top ten clones hold 5.2% of a sample with about 5,400 delta-chain clones, 18% of them seen once. Material: blood. Receptors originate from a child who was a newborn, infant or young child, either healthy, febrile or measles-vaccinated (not recorded which).

The V gene call is TRDV2, and the J gene call is absent; the DNA was not used to check the table's D call, TRDD3. This CDR3 region has 22 residues. CDR1 GEAIGNYY and CDR2 EKD come from the germline V gene. CDR3: CACDDSFGQPRTRSWDTRQVFF. The CDR3, as DNA: TGTGCCTGTGACGACTCCTTTGGCCAGCCTCGGACCCGCTCCTGGGACACCCGACAGGTGTTTTTC.

V and J are TRDV1 and TRDJ1; no reliable D call. Trimming cost V 2 bases and J 5 bases, with 15 bases left between them. Germline V gene lookup returns CDR1 TSWWSYY and CDR2 QGS. The CDR3 loop spans 15 amino acids. CDR3 protein: CALGEAPSAVDKLIF. The CDR3 DNA reads TGTGCTCTTGGGGAAGCCCCTAGCGCCGTGGATAAACTCATCTTT.

This chain uses TRDV2 with TRDJ3; TRDD3 matches at 7 bases. Germline V gene lookup returns CDR1 GEAIGNYY and CDR2 EKD. V gave up 3 bases and J gave up 5 bases; unmatched junction bases: 9. The CDR3 length is 17 residues. The CDR3 coding sequence is TGTGCCTGTGACGCCCTGGGGGGGGTCCGGGACACCCGACAGATGTTTTTC. This codes for CACDALGGVRDTRQMFF.

The V call is TRDV2, the J call TRDJ1, with 9 bases lining up with TRDD3. TCRdb records no J gene; here it was assigned by comparing the DNA to germline. CDR1 GEAIGNYY and CDR2 EKD come from the germline V gene. V lost 0 bases, J lost 0 bases, and 7 bases stayed unmatched. The CDR3 has 17 amino acids. The CDR3 bases are TGTGCCTGTGACACCGGAGCTGGGGGATTCCACACCGATAAACTCATCTTT. Translation gives CACDTGAGGFHTDKLIF.

The chain has TRDV1 and TRDJ1, with D possibly being TRDD3 (6 bases). Germline CDR1 reads TSWWSYY; CDR2 reads QGS. This CDR3 is 19 amino acids long. V shed 0 bases and J shed 2 bases, with 22 bases lying between them. The CDR3 loop reads CALGELPSVWGVETDKLIF. The CDR3 bases are TGTGCTCTTGGGGAACTCCCCAGCGTCTGGGGAGTCGAAACCGATAAACTCATCTTT.

V is TRDV1 and J is TRDJ1, with a tentative D call TRDD2 (5 bases). The J gene comes from matching the DNA to germline here; TCRdb lacks it. The length of the CDR3 is 17 residues. V was shortened by 4 bases and J by 5 bases, with 23 bases between the two germline ends. The germline V gene has CDR1 TSWWSYY and CDR2 QGS. CDR3: CALGGTSDDTGTDKLIF. As DNA, the CDR3 is TGTGCTCTTGGGGGAACTTCCGACGACACGGGAACGGATAAACTCATCTTT.

In its sample, this clone is medium-sized. V usage is TRDV2 and J usage is TRDJ1; TRDD3 might be the D (5 bases). Trimming pared 1 base from V and 4 bases from J, leaving 12 bases between. This CDR3 comprises 14 residues. Germline loops: CDR1 GEAIGNYY, CDR2 EKD. Here the CDR3 reads CACDTMGSNDKLIF. The CDR3 bases are TGTGCCTGTGACACGATGGGGTCGAACGATAAACTCATCTTT.

This clone qualifies as medium-sized. The rearrangement links TRDV1 to TRDJ1; D is perhaps TRDD3 (5 bases). The CDR3 totals 14 residues. The V end lost 2 bases, the J end lost 4 bases, and 11 bases lay between the germline ends. In germline, CDR1 is TSWWSYY, CDR2 QGS. DNA of the CDR3: TGTGCTCTTGGGGAAGGGATCCGGAACGATAAACTCATCTTT. Protein product: CALGEGIRNDKLIF.

This clone is judged medium-sized. The V gene is TRDV2, the J gene TRDJ1; TRDD3 aligns across 10 bases. The germline CDR1 and CDR2 sequences are GEAIGNYY and EKD. The CDR3 is made up of 15 amino acids. Unmatched junction bases numbered 4, after V lost 2 bases and J lost 2 bases. As DNA, the CDR3 is TGTGCCTGTGACATCCTACTGGGGGATACCGATAAACTCATCTTT. Translating gives CACDILLGDTDKLIF.

The J gene is TRDJ1, the V gene TRDV2; 12 bases agree with TRDD3. The CDR3 loop spans 18 amino acids. Germline loops: CDR1 GEAIGNYY, CDR2 EKD. The V gene end was trimmed by 3 bases and the J gene end by 0 bases; junction bases not matched to a gene: 10. The CDR3, as DNA: TGTGCCTGTGACCCACGTACTGGGGGATACCGGTACACCGATAAACTCATCTTT. It specifies CACDPRTGGYRYTDKLIF.

About this clone itself: Given a much more abundant clone one base away, this may be a read error. V gene TRDV1 combines with J gene TRDJ1, with 8 bases identical to TRDD3. TCRdb is silent on the J gene; assignment here came from matching the DNA to germline. The trim removed 5 bases at V and 0 bases at J, leaving 29 bases unmatched. CDR3 length equals 23 residues. Per germline, CDR1 TSWWSYY and CDR2 QGS. The CDR3 DNA sequence: TGTGCTCTTGGGAGAGGACTACGTGTGGGCCCTTACGGGGGGATAGGGTACACCGATAAACTCATCTTT. This gives the protein CALGRGLRVGPYGGIGYTDKLIF.

This clone has more than one count but fewer than ten. The chain carries TRAV29/DV5 and TRDJ1; D gene unclear. The ends were cut back, 3 bases at V and 8 bases at J, with 14 bases in the middle. CDR1 is NSMFDY and CDR2 is ISSIKDK in the germline V gene. The CDR3 is made up of 12 amino acids. This CDR3 reads CAAITSSKKLIF. The CDR3, as DNA: TGTGCAGCAATTACTTCTTCTAAAAAACTCATCTTT.

This clone was seen a few times. A read error may explain this, as a much larger clone is one base away. The chain uses TRDV3 and TRDJ1, with D hard to call. The CDR3 totals 12 residues. V was shortened by 1 base and J by 2 bases, with 8 bases between the two germline ends. In germline, CDR1 is TVYSNPD, CDR2 GDNSRS (reference sequence). This CDR3 reads CAFKPGTDKLIF. For the CDR3, the DNA is TGTGCCTTTAAACCGGGAACCGATAAACTCATCTTT.

Within the sample, this clone is medium-sized. At the DNA level, this CDR3 is encoded by other sequences in the same sample as well. This chain connects TRDV2 to TRDJ1, with 13 bases fitting TRDD3. Looked up from germline, CDR1 is GEAIGNYY and CDR2 is EKD. The CDR3 totals 18 residues. V was clipped by 0 bases and J by 4 bases; unmatched bases: 10. The CDR3 sequence: CACDTVSNWGIRDDKLIF. As DNA, the CDR3 is TGTGCCTGTGACACCGTATCAAACTGGGGGATACGTGACGATAAACTCATCTTT.

This chain links TRDV1 with TRDJ2; D possibly corresponds to TRDD2 (6 bases). V was clipped by 2 bases and J by 3 bases, with 16 bases between them. The length of the CDR3 is 17 residues. Germline V gene lookup returns CDR1 TSWWSYY and CDR2 QGS. Written as DNA, the CDR3 is TGTGCTCTTGGGGAAGGAGTCCTACTGAAGCTGACAGCACAACTCTTCTTT. Amino acids: CALGEGVLLKLTAQLFF.

This clone is termed medium-sized. The rearrangement links TRDV2 to TRDJ3, with 13 bases identical to TRDD3. Germline CDR1 and CDR2: GEAIGNYY and EKD. J gave up 2 bases and V 2 bases, and 2 bases lay outside the gene matches. The CDR3 is 18 amino acids. The CDR3 nucleotides read TGTGCCTGTGACAATACTGGGGGATACGCCTGGGACACCCGACAGATGTTTTTC. It codes for CACDNTGGYAWDTRQMFF.

The rearrangement links TRDV2 to TRDJ3; D possibly corresponds to TRDD3 (6 bases). The germline V and J ends were trimmed by 0 bases and 2 bases, with 16 bases remaining between them. Germline V lookup: CDR1 GEAIGNYY, CDR2 EKD. The CDR3 runs 19 residues. CDR3 protein: CACDTAWGASPWDTRQMFF. For the CDR3, the DNA is TGTGCCTGTGACACCGCTTGGGGGGCGAGCCCCTGGGACACCCGACAGATGTTTTTC.

This clone was counted a few times. This may be a read error, as it is one base from a much larger clone. This sequence joins TRDV2 and TRDJ3; TRDD3 matches at 11 bases. CDR3 size: 19 residues. Per the germline V gene, CDR1 is GEAIGNYY and CDR2 is EKD. CDR3 nucleotide sequence: TGTGCCTGTGACACCGTACTGGGGGATAGCTCCTGGGACACCCGACGGATGTTTTTC. This codes for CACDTVLGDSSWDTRRMFF.

By frequency in the sample, this clone is medium-sized (0.01 to 0.1%). This chain connects TRDV2 to TRDJ3; D possibly corresponds to TRDD3 (5 bases). The length of the CDR3 is 19 residues. Germline CDR1 reads GEAIGNYY; CDR2 reads EKD. Trimming took 0 bases from V and 0 from J, leaving 14 bases between them. Written as DNA, the CDR3 is TGTGCCTGTGACACCGCTGGATATCTCAGCTCCTGGGACACCCGACAGATGTTTTTC. Its protein product is CACDTAGYLSSWDTRQMFF.